This is a list of T cell receptor beta chains from one sample in a study of identifying expanded T cells in peripheral blood. Profiled with immunoSEQ multiplex PCR; TCRdb holds only in-frame clones, not every one. The repertoire has 120,000 or so clones, roughly 84% of them found once; the top ten carry over 3%. Input material: blood. The source is a person aged 18-70 years in good health. Each CDR3 is given with its conserved first and last residue. Fields, in order: CDR3 DNA, CDR3 protein, D gene, V gene, clone size, J gene. D genes are given only for firm matches. Not all rows give a size; the values are once, few, many and, for expanded clones, a class.

CDR3nt: TGTGCCACCAGCAGAGACCCAAGAGGAGGGGATACGCAGTATTTT; CDR3aa: CATSRDPRGGDTQYF; d_gene: NA; v_gene: TRBV15; abundance: NA; j_gene: TRBJ2-3
CDR3nt: TGCAGCGTTGCATGGACAGCCTACTACGAGCAGTACTTC; CDR3aa: CSVAWTAYYEQYF; d_gene: NA; v_gene: TRBV29-1; abundance: NA; j_gene: TRBJ2-7
CDR3nt: TGTGCCAGCAGCTTGGGGACACCAATCTACGAGCAGTACTTC; CDR3aa: CASSLGTPIYEQYF; d_gene: NA; v_gene: TRBV7-9; abundance: NA; j_gene: TRBJ2-7
CDR3nt: TGTGCCTGGGACCCGACGGGGAACACTGAAGCTTTCTTT; CDR3aa: CAWDPTGNTEAFF; d_gene: NA; v_gene: TRBV30; abundance: NA; j_gene: TRBJ1-1
CDR3nt: TGTGCCAGCAGCTTACAGGGTGGCGAACAGCCCCAGCATTTT; CDR3aa: CASSLQGGEQPQHF; d_gene: NA; v_gene: TRBV7-9; abundance: NA; j_gene: TRBJ1-5
CDR3nt: TGTGCCTGGAGTGTACTAGCTAGCACAGATACGCAGTATTTT; CDR3aa: CAWSVLASTDTQYF; d_gene: NA; v_gene: TRBV30; abundance: NA; j_gene: TRBJ2-3
CDR3nt: TGTGCCAGCAGCTTAGTTCAGAACTCCGGCGGGGAGCTGTTTTTT; CDR3aa: CASSLVQNSGGELFF; d_gene: NA; v_gene: TRBV7-6; abundance: NA; j_gene: TRBJ2-2
CDR3nt: TGTGCCACCAGCAGTTGGACAGATAAGCTGCAAGCTTTCTTT; CDR3aa: CATSSWTDKLQAFF; d_gene: NA; v_gene: TRBV15; abundance: NA; j_gene: TRBJ1-1
CDR3nt: TGCAGCGTTGCCGGACTAGCGGGACAGTACCAAGAGACCCAGTACTTC; CDR3aa: CSVAGLAGQYQETQYF; d_gene: TRBD2; v_gene: TRBV29-1; abundance: NA; j_gene: TRBJ2-5
CDR3nt: TGTGCCAGCAGCCCTCGTGTGGGCCAAGAGACCCAGTACTTC; CDR3aa: CASSPRVGQETQYF; d_gene: NA; v_gene: TRBV7-9; abundance: NA; j_gene: TRBJ2-5
CDR3nt: TGCGCCAGCAGCTTTGACAGGGTGAGCTCTGGAAACACCATATATTTT; CDR3aa: CASSFDRVSSGNTIYF; d_gene: TRBD1; v_gene: TRBV5-1; abundance: NA; j_gene: TRBJ1-3
CDR3nt: TGTGCCAGCAACAACCCCTTCACAGATACGCAGTATTTT; CDR3aa: CASNNPFTDTQYF; d_gene: NA; v_gene: TRBV2; abundance: once; j_gene: TRBJ2-3
CDR3nt: TGTGCCAGCTCACCACAGACAGGTGGGAACACTGAAGCTTTCTTT; CDR3aa: CASSPQTGGNTEAFF; d_gene: NA; v_gene: TRBV18; abundance: NA; j_gene: TRBJ1-1
CDR3nt: TGCGCCAGCAGGCACGGGACAGGGGACTATGGCTACACCTTC; CDR3aa: CASRHGTGDYGYTF; d_gene: TRBD1; v_gene: TRBV4-3; abundance: once; j_gene: TRBJ1-2
CDR3nt: TGTGCCTGGACGACGGGTGGAAACACCATATATTTT; CDR3aa: CAWTTGGNTIYF; d_gene: NA; v_gene: TRBV30; abundance: NA; j_gene: TRBJ1-3
CDR3nt: TGTGCCAGCAGCTCCACCACCTTTTTCCAGCAGTCGAACACCGGGGAGCTGTTTTTT; CDR3aa: CASSSTTFFQQSNTGELFF; d_gene: NA; v_gene: TRBV7-9; abundance: NA; j_gene: TRBJ2-2
CDR3nt: TGTGCCAGTCGAGGGGGATTTGCAACTAATGAAAAACTGTTTTTT; CDR3aa: CASRGGFATNEKLFF; d_gene: NA; v_gene: TRBV19; abundance: NA; j_gene: TRBJ1-4
CDR3nt: TGCGCCAGCAGCTTGGCCGACAGGACCTACGAGCAGTACTTC; CDR3aa: CASSLADRTYEQYF; d_gene: NA; v_gene: TRBV5-1; abundance: NA; j_gene: TRBJ2-7
CDR3nt: TGCGCCAGCAGCTCCGGGTGGGGCACCGGGGAGCTGTTTTTT; CDR3aa: CASSSGWGTGELFF; d_gene: NA; v_gene: TRBV5-1; abundance: NA; j_gene: TRBJ2-2
CDR3nt: TGTGCCAGCTCACCACAAAATGGGGCAGAGAACACCGGGGAGCTGTTTTTT; CDR3aa: CASSPQNGAENTGELFF; d_gene: NA; v_gene: TRBV18; abundance: many; j_gene: TRBJ2-2
CDR3nt: TGTGCCAGCAGTAGTCAGGTACTCGGGCCCCAGCATTTT; CDR3aa: CASSSQVLGPQHF; d_gene: NA; v_gene: TRBV6-6; abundance: few; j_gene: TRBJ1-5
CDR3nt: TGTGCCAGCAGCTTTTGGGACAGGGGCCTGACCATATATTTT; CDR3aa: CASSFWDRGLTIYF; d_gene: TRBD1; v_gene: TRBV5-6; abundance: once; j_gene: TRBJ1-3
CDR3nt: TGTGCCAGCAGCTTGGCCGTACTACAGCCCCAGCATTTT; CDR3aa: CASSLAVLQPQHF; d_gene: NA; v_gene: TRBV5-5; abundance: NA; j_gene: TRBJ1-5
CDR3nt: TGTGCCAGCAGCCCTGGGGGCGGAGATACGCAGTATTTT; CDR3aa: CASSPGGGDTQYF; d_gene: NA; v_gene: TRBV7-8; abundance: NA; j_gene: TRBJ2-3
CDR3nt: TGTGCCAGCAGAGGGGGGGGTTACGAGCAGTACTTC; CDR3aa: CASRGGGYEQYF; d_gene: NA; v_gene: TRBV6-5; abundance: once; j_gene: TRBJ2-7